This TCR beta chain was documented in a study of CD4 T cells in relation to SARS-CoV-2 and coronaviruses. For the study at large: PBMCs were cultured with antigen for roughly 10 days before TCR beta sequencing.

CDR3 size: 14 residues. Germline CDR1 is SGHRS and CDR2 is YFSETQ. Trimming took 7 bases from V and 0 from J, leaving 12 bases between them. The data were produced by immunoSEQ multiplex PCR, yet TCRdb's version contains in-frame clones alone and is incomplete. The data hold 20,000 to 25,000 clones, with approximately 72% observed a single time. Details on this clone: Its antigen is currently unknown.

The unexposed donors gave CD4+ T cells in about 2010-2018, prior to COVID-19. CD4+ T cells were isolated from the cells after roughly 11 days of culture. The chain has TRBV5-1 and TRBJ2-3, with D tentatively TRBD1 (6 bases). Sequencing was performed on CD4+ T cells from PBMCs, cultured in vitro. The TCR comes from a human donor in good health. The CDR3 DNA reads TGCGCCAGCCGTGAGGGGGTTAGCACAGATACGCAGTATTTT. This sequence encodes CASREGVSTDTQYF.